The present T cell receptor beta chain was sequenced within a study of blood T cells in healthy people across ages. Findings and limits, study-wide: CMV infection status of these donors was not known.

It was with a sample-barcoded 5' primer and a J-beta primer mix that a second PCR of roughly 6 to 11 cycles was run. TCRdb reprocessed the 5' RACE reads via MiXCR and lists one record per CDR3 protein. Here the sample spans roughly 800,000 distinct CDR3 sequences, 55% to 75% being singletons. V was clipped by 1 base and J by 10 bases, with 5 bases between them. CDR1 and CDR2 (germline): SGHTA, FQGNSA. The CDR3 extends over 11 amino acids. In the case of this clonotype: Antigen: not known.

This chain links TRBV7-2 with TRBJ2-1; D gene ambiguous. This clonotype was sampled from a man under 40 in good health. The material sequenced was blood. The CDR3 DNA sequence: TGTGCCAGCAGCTTAGTGAGGGAGCAGTTCTTC. It codes for CASSLVREQFF.